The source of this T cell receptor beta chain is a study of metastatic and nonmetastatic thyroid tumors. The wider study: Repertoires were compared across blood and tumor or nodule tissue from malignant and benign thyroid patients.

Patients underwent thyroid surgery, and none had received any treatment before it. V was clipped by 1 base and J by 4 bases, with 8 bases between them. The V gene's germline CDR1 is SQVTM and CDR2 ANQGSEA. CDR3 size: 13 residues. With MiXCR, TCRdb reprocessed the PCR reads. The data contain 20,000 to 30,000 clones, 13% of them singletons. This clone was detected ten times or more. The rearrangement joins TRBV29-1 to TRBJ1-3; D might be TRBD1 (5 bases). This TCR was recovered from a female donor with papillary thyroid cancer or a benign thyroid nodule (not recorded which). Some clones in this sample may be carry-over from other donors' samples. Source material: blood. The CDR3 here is CSVEGGGGNTIYF. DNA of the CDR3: TGCAGCGTTGAAGGCGGGGGGGGAAACACCATATATTTT. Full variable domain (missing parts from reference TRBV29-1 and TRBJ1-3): SAVISQKPSRDICQRGTSLTIQCQVDSQVTMMFWYRQQPGQSLTLIATANQGSEATYESGFVIDKFPISRPNLTFSTLTVSNMSPEDSSIYLCSVEGGGGNTIYFGEGSWLTVV.